Shown below are 31 T cell receptor beta chains from a single sample sequenced in a study of T cell responses to AZD1222 COVID-19 vaccine. This table comes from immunoSEQ multiplex PCR, and its TCRdb copy is limited to in-frame clones, with some not included. The sample lists tens of thousands of clones; around 91% were seen once. The starting material was peripheral blood, obtained 28 days after the second AZD1222 dose. These receptors were taken from an adult who received the AZD1222 COVID-19 vaccine.

The rearrangement joins TRBV5-6 to TRBJ2-5; D might be TRBD1 or TRBD2, each matching 5 bases. Germline lookup yields CDR1 SGHDT and CDR2 YYEEEE. The V end lost 0 bases, the J end lost 9 bases, and 15 bases lay between the germline ends. The CDR3 covers 14 residues. For the CDR3, the DNA is TGTGCCAGCAGCTTGGCGGGACGGCCTGAGTCCCAGTACTTC. Translated, it gives CASSLAGRPESQYF.

The rearrangement uses TRBV20-1 and TRBJ1-1, with TRBD1 as a possible D gene (5 bases). The CDR3 covers 16 residues. Between the trimmed V and J ends, which lost 3 bases and 6 bases, there was a span of 23 bases. Germline V lookup: CDR1 DFQATT, CDR2 SNEGSKA (reference sequence). CDR3 region: CSASPIEKGEVSEAFF. For the CDR3, the DNA is TGCAGTGCTAGTCCCATTGAAAAAGGGGAGGTTTCTGAAGCTTTCTTT.

The genes are TRBV9 and TRBJ2-5; the D is unclear. The length of the CDR3 is 12 residues. Trimming cost V 4 bases and J 5 bases, with 9 bases left between them. Germline loops: CDR1 SGDLS, CDR2 YYNGEE. The CDR3 loop is CASSSEWETQYF. The DNA for the CDR3 is TGTGCCAGCAGCTCGGAATGGGAGACCCAGTACTTC.

V usage is TRBV9 and J usage is TRBJ1-2, with TRBD1 as a possible D gene (6 bases). The CDR3 spans 13 residues. Deletions cut 5 bases from V and 4 bases from J, with 12 bases between. Germline CDR1 and CDR2: SGDLS and YYNGEE. The DNA of the CDR3 is TGTGCCAGCAGGGGTACAGGGTTCTATGGCTACACCTTC. Translated: CASRGTGFYGYTF.

The chain has TRBV18 and TRBJ1-1; no clear D gene. Trimming removed 5 bases at V and 0 bases at J, with 13 bases between. The CDR3 loop spans 15 amino acids. Germline lookup yields CDR1 KGHSH and CDR2 LQKENI. This chain's CDR3 is CASSVSAGMNTEAFF. The CDR3 coding sequence is TGTGCCAGCTCAGTGTCAGCGGGAATGAACACTGAAGCTTTCTTT.

The gene calls are TRBV19 and TRBJ2-1; D possibly corresponds to TRBD2 (6 bases). This CDR3 is built from 15 residues. The V gene's germline CDR1 is LNHDA and CDR2 SQIVND (reference sequence). The ends were cut back, 2 bases at V and 1 base at J, with 9 bases in the middle. The CDR3 here is CASSISLASYNEQFF. In DNA form, the CDR3 reads TGTGCCAGTAGTATAAGCCTAGCGTCCTACAATGAGCAGTTCTTC.

The genes are TRBV10-3 and TRBJ1-2; 7 positions match TRBD1. The germline V gene has CDR1 ENHRY and CDR2 SYGVKD. V was pared by 4 bases and J by 4 bases, with 21 bases of the junction left unmatched. The CDR3 has 19 residues. The CDR3 loop is CAISVSEGRQGSTPYGYTF. DNA of the CDR3: TGTGCCATCAGTGTTTCGGAGGGGAGACAGGGATCCACCCCCTATGGCTACACCTTC.

The table lists this clone with a few counts. The chain is built from TRBV10-3 and TRBJ2-7; 11 nucleotides line up with TRBD1. The trim removed 3 bases at V and 1 base at J, leaving 11 bases unmatched. Germline V gene lookup returns CDR1 ENHRY and CDR2 SYGVKD. The length of the CDR3 is 18 residues. Here the CDR3 DNA reads TGTGCCATCAGTGATCCGGACAGGGGGCGTCTACTATCCTACGAGCAGTACTTC. As protein: CAISDPDRGRLLSYEQYF.

This chain connects TRBV2 to TRBJ2-7, with no clear D. Germline V gene data show CDR1 as SNHLY and CDR2 as FYNNEI. The CDR3 is made up of 15 amino acids. V was pared by 7 bases and J by 2 bases, with 18 bases between. CDR3 in amino acids: CASKWGGDLTYEQYF. CDR3 coding DNA: TGTGCCAGCAAGTGGGGTGGCGATTTAACCTACGAGCAGTACTTC.

A single count supports this clone. The chain is built from TRBV5-4 and TRBJ1-2; D unresolved. Trimming stripped 1 base from V and 6 bases from J, with 10 bases between. The CDR3 runs to 13 residues. The germline V gene has CDR1 SGHNT and CDR2 YYREEE (reference sequence). CDR3 amino acids: CASSLNKADGYTF. In nucleotides, the CDR3 is TGTGCCAGCAGCTTGAATAAGGCTGATGGCTACACCTTC.

The chain links TRBV7-9 to TRBJ1-1, with D unresolved. V was shortened by 5 bases and J by 11 bases, with 15 bases between the two germline ends. Germline CDR1 and CDR2: SEHNR and FQNEAQ (reference sequence). This CDR3 is built from 12 residues. In nucleotides, the CDR3 is TGTGCCAGCAGCGTACTCCAGGATTCGGCTTTCTTT. Translated: CASSVLQDSAFF.

This clone was found once. The rearrangement joins TRBV18 to TRBJ1-4; D not resolved. Germline V CDR1 and CDR2: KGHSH, LQKENI. CDR3 length equals 14 residues. Trimming stripped 6 bases from V and 0 bases from J, with 8 bases between. For the CDR3, the DNA is TGTGCCAGCTCGCCGACTGCAACTAATGAAAAACTGTTTTTT. This sequence encodes CASSPTATNEKLFF. Based on the CDR3 plus reference TRBV18 and TRBJ1-4, the full variable domain is NAGVMQNPRHLVRRRGQEARLRCSPMKGHSHVYWYRQLPEEGLKFMVYLQKENIIDESGMPKERFSAEFPKEGPSILRIQQVVRGDSAAYFCASSPTATNEKLFFGSGTQLSVL.

J is TRBJ2-7 and V is TRBV18; 9 bases align to TRBD2. This CDR3 is 15 amino acids long. Germline loops: CDR1 KGHSH, CDR2 LQKENI. With 2 bases clipped from V and 7 bases from J, the junction kept 9 bases outside the gene matches. Here the CDR3 reads CASSPMLAGVREQYF. The CDR3 DNA is TGTGCCAGCTCACCAATGTTAGCGGGAGTTCGGGAGCAGTACTTC.

V and J are TRBV6-6 and TRBJ1-1, with no clear D. There are 14 residues in the CDR3. V lost 5 bases and J lost 1, with 11 bases in between. The V gene's germline CDR1 is MNHNY and CDR2 SVGAGI (reference sequence). The CDR3 region is CASSRSKENTEAFF. The CDR3 DNA reads TGTGCCAGCAGTCGATCCAAGGAGAACACTGAAGCTTTCTTT.

This sequence joins TRBV10-3 and TRBJ1-1, with 8 bases aligning to TRBD1. CDR1 is ENHRY and CDR2 is SYGVKD in the germline V gene. The CDR3 loop spans 18 amino acids. J lost 5 bases, V lost 2 bases, and 16 bases had no gene match. The CDR3 nucleotides are TGTGCCATCAGTGAGAGGACAGGGAGGGCTGCGGGGGAGACTGAAGCTTTCTTT. Residues: CAISERTGRAAGETEAFF.

The chain has TRBV5-8 and TRBJ1-1; D remains ambiguous. Per germline, CDR1 SGHTS and CDR2 YDEGEE. The CDR3 spans 13 residues. Deletions cut 1 base from V and 4 bases from J, with 8 bases between. The CDR3 DNA reads as TGTGCCAGCAGCTTGTTGCGGGGCACTGAAGCTTTCTTT. Translating gives CASSLLRGTEAFF.

This chain links TRBV19 with TRBJ1-6; D not resolved. The CDR3 has 13 residues. The V gene's germline CDR1 is LNHDA and CDR2 SQIVND (reference sequence). Trimming shortened V by 9 bases and J by 3 bases, and 9 bases separated the two germline ends. The CDR3 loop reads CASASNYNSPLHF. The CDR3 DNA reads as TGTGCCAGCGCATCGAACTATAATTCACCCCTCCACTTT.

The chain employs TRBV5-1 and TRBJ1-4; TRBD1 matches at 7 bases. Per germline, CDR1 SGHRS and CDR2 YFSETQ. Trimming took 3 bases from V and 2 from J; bases not matched to a gene: 4. The CDR3 has 15 amino acids. CDR3 DNA sequence: TGCGCCAGCAGCTCCGCGACAGGGACTAATGAAAAACTGTTTTTT. Translating it yields CASSSATGTNEKLFF.

A single count supports this clone. The V gene is TRBV3-1 (or the pseudogene TRBV3-2), the J gene TRBJ1-1; a possible D gene is TRBD1 (5 bases). CDR3 length equals 15 residues. CDR1 is LGHDT, CDR2 YNNKEL, per germline (reference sequence). Trimming shortened V by 0 bases and J by 6 bases, and 14 bases separated the two germline ends. The CDR3 nucleotides are TGTGCCAGCAGCCAAGAAGAGGTCCTAGGGGCTGAAGCTTTCTTT. Translation gives CASSQEEVLGAEAFF.

This clone occurred once. This chain joins TRBV11-2 and TRBJ2-3; D is possibly TRBD2 (5 bases). This CDR3 is built from 15 residues. V lost 3 bases to trimming and J lost 0 bases, with 10 bases between them. Germline V gene sequence: CDR1 SGHAT, CDR2 FQNNGV. This chain's CDR3 is CASSFLRTSTDTQYF. Here the CDR3 DNA reads TGTGCCAGCAGCTTTCTTAGGACTAGCACAGATACGCAGTATTTT.

The rearrangement uses TRBV7-2 and TRBJ1-3; D remains ambiguous. Trimming removed 1 base from V and 0 bases from J, with 10 bases in between. Germline assignment: CDR1 SGHTA and CDR2 FQGNSA. The CDR3 is 16 residues long. The CDR3 reads CASSLGGHYSGNTIYF. CDR3 sequence (DNA): TGTGCCAGCAGCTTAGGTGGGCACTACTCTGGAAACACCATATATTTT.

As DNA, the CDR3 is TGCAGCGTTGTGCGGGGCACAGATACGCAGTATTTT. Its translation is CSVVRGTDTQYF. This chain joins TRBV29-1 and TRBJ2-3, with D maybe TRBD2 (5 bases). V dropped 4 bases and J dropped 1 base, with 6 bases sitting between them. The CDR3 runs 12 residues. Germline-derived CDR1 and CDR2 are SQVTM and ANQGSEA.

The chain links TRBV6-5 to TRBJ1-4, with 7 bases lining up with TRBD1. The CDR3 length is 14 residues. Trimming removed 0 bases from V and 6 bases from J; junction bases left unmatched: 1. CDR1 MNHEY and CDR2 SVGAGI come from the germline V gene. As DNA, the CDR3 is TGTGCCAGCAGTTACTCAACAGGGGATGAAAAACTGTTTTTT. Encoded protein: CASSYSTGDEKLFF.

The genes are TRBV4-2 and TRBJ2-7; D is possibly TRBD1 (6 bases). V was cut by 1 base and J by 3 bases, with 22 bases left in between. Germline V gene lookup returns CDR1 LGHNA and CDR2 YNFKEQ. CDR3 length: 18 amino acids. The chain's CDR3 is CASSQGSEGQSQGYEQYF. The CDR3 DNA is TGTGCCAGCAGCCAAGGGTCCGAGGGGCAATCACAGGGCTACGAGCAGTACTTC.

This rearrangement joins TRBV18 to TRBJ2-3, with D tentatively TRBD1 (6 bases). The CDR3 runs 17 residues. V was shortened by 2 bases and J by 5 bases, with 20 bases between the two germline ends. The germline V gene has CDR1 KGHSH and CDR2 LQKENI. The CDR3 DNA sequence: TGTGCCAGCTCACCAAGAACCGAACAGGGAATTAAAGATACGCAGTATTTT. This encodes CASSPRTEQGIKDTQYF.

The chain employs TRBV3-1 (or the pseudogene TRBV3-2) and TRBJ2-5; the match to TRBD1 covers 7 bases. This CDR3 comprises 14 residues. Looked up from germline, CDR1 is LGHDT and CDR2 is YNNKEL (reference sequence). V gave up 7 bases and J gave up 7 bases; unmatched junction bases: 12. The CDR3 DNA reads as TGTGCCAGCATGAGCTACAGGGGCGCGGGGACCCAGTACTTC. Encoded protein: CASMSYRGAGTQYF.

This chain uses TRBV5-1 with TRBJ2-3; 7 bases are shared with TRBD2. V was pared by 7 bases and J by 1 base, with 3 bases of the junction left unmatched. CDR1 is SGHRS and CDR2 is YFSETQ in the germline V gene. CDR3 size: 13 residues. CDR3 in amino acids: CASGLAGTDTQYF. The CDR3 DNA sequence: TGCGCCAGCGGGCTAGCGGGCACAGATACGCAGTATTTT.

This rearrangement joins TRBV29-1 to TRBJ2-5; D possibly corresponds to TRBD1 (6 bases). Per the germline V gene, CDR1 is SQVTM and CDR2 is ANQGSEA. V gave up 6 bases and J gave up 5 bases, with 13 bases separating them. The CDR3 length is 12 residues. CDR3 sequence: CSVDRPGETQYF. CDR3 sequence (DNA): TGCAGCGTAGACAGGCCCGGGGAGACCCAGTACTTC.

The J gene is TRBJ2-1, the V gene TRBV11-3; 11 bases agree with TRBD2. The CDR3 contains 14 residues. In germline, CDR1 is SGHNT, CDR2 YENEEA. With 5 bases clipped from V and 5 bases from J, the junction kept 2 bases outside the gene matches. The CDR3 protein is CASSRTSGHNEQFF. The CDR3 nucleotides read TGTGCCAGCAGCCGGACTAGCGGGCACAATGAGCAGTTCTTC.

V gene TRBV6-2 or TRBV6-3 combines with J gene TRBJ2-7; TRBD2 matches at 9 bases. The germline gives CDR1 MNHEY, CDR2 SVGEGT. The CDR3 has 19 residues. V was pared by 0 bases and J by 1 base, with 13 bases of the junction left unmatched. The CDR3 bases are TGTGCCAGCAGTTACTCGCCTAGCGGGGAATCTATTAGGTCCTACGAGCAGTACTTC. Translated, it gives CASSYSPSGESIRSYEQYF.

V and J are TRBV2 and TRBJ1-1; 10 positions agree with TRBD1. The V segment lost 6 bases and the J segment 4 bases; nucleotides outside the gene matches: 2. The CDR3 loop spans 13 amino acids. The germline CDR1 and CDR2 sequences are SNHLY and FYNNEI. CDR3 region: CASRGQGFTEAFF. CDR3 DNA: TGTGCCAGCAGGGGACAGGGGTTCACTGAAGCTTTCTTT.